Below are 22 T cell receptor beta chains sequenced from a single sample in a study. TCRdb reprocessed the RT-PCR reads via MiXCR and lists one record per CDR3 protein. Among fewer than 800,000 distinct CDR3 sequences listed, more than 13% were seen once. The sequencing input was memory CD4+ T cells from blood. These receptors were obtained from a female donor in good health, serving as a healthy control.

Concerning this clonotype: Sequence at one end of the junction differs from germline and may be a read error. The V call is TRBV7-9, the J call TRBJ2-1; D remains ambiguous. The CDR3 is 12 residues long. From germline, CDR1 is SEHNR and CDR2 FQNEAQ (reference sequence). The CDR3 spells CASSLGMAFPSF. CDR3 bases: TGTGCCAGCAGCTTAGGTATGGCTTTTCCGAGTTTC.

This chain joins TRBV12-3 or TRBV12-4 and TRBJ1-1; D is perhaps TRBD1 (5 bases). V was trimmed by 6 bases and J by 2 bases, leaving 16 bases between them. This CDR3 comprises 15 residues. CDR3 bases: TGTGCCAGCAGCTCCGCAGGAAGGGGTAACACTGAAGCTTTCTTT. This codes for CASSSAGRGNTEAFF.

This clonotype has a handful of counts. This chain connects TRBV5-1 to TRBJ1-6, with TRBD1 matching 9 bases. This CDR3 region has 19 residues. Germline V gives CDR1 SGHRS, CDR2 YFSETQ. V lost 5 bases, J lost 0 bases, and 12 bases stayed unmatched. The CDR3 is CASRASVGTGSSYNSPLHF. CDR3 DNA: TGCGCCAGCAGGGCTTCCGTGGGGACAGGGAGCTCCTATAATTCACCCCTCCACTTT.

The chain links TRBV29-1 to TRBJ1-2; a possible D gene is TRBD1 (5 bases). V was trimmed by 0 bases and J by 6 bases, leaving 17 bases between them. CDR3 length: 15 amino acids. Per germline, CDR1 SQVTM and CDR2 ANQGSEA. The CDR3 loop is CSVEEGGTHIHGYTF. In nucleotides, the CDR3 is TGCAGCGTTGAAGAAGGCGGGACTCATATACATGGCTACACCTTC.

V is TRBV28 and J is TRBJ2-1, with TRBD2 identical over 11 bases. The trim removed 10 bases at V and 4 bases at J, leaving 6 bases unmatched. The length of the CDR3 is 14 residues. Germline assignment: CDR1 MDHEN and CDR2 SYDVKM. CDR3 nucleotide sequence: TGTGCCACTATCACTAGCGGGAGTTACAATGAGCAGTTCTTC. Translating it yields CATITSGSYNEQFF.

This clonotype came up many times. The chain employs TRBV15 and TRBJ1-2; TRBD1 matches 8 bases. Unmatched junction bases numbered 4, after V lost 0 bases and J lost 7 bases. The germline V gene has CDR1 LNHNV and CDR2 YYDKDF (reference sequence). The CDR3 extends over 14 amino acids. This chain's CDR3 is CATSRDRTGPGYTF. CDR3 in DNA: TGTGCCACCAGCAGAGATAGGACAGGGCCTGGCTACACCTTC.

The chain links TRBV28 to TRBJ2-5; tentative D call: TRBD2 (6 bases). This CDR3 is 16 amino acids long. Germline lookup yields CDR1 MDHEN and CDR2 SYDVKM. The ends were cut back, 2 bases at V and 9 bases at J, with 22 bases in the middle. In DNA form, the CDR3 reads TGTGCCAGCAGTTTAGGTAGCGGACGGGCTTTTGGGCCCCAGTACTTC. Residues: CASSLGSGRAFGPQYF.

This clonotype was seen a handful of times. The chain couples TRBV7-3 to TRBJ2-1; 7 bases align to TRBD1. Trimming at V came to 5 bases and at J to 12 bases, leaving 7 bases not matched to a gene. The CDR3 spans 12 residues. CDR1 is SGHTA, CDR2 FQGTGA, per germline. The CDR3 DNA reads as TGTGCCAGCAGCCCGGACAGGTTTCGGCAGTTCTTC. It is translated as CASSPDRFRQFF.

This clonotype was counted ten times or more. The chain is built from TRBV7-2 and TRBJ1-1; TRBD1 is a possible D gene (6 bases). V gave up 6 bases and J gave up 6 bases, with 17 bases separating them. The CDR3 consists of 14 residues. Germline-derived CDR1 and CDR2 are SGHTA and FQGNSA. The CDR3 sequence is CASRYGGPTAEAFF. The CDR3 bases are TGTGCCAGCAGATACGGGGGGCCAACGGCTGAAGCTTTCTTT.

This clonotype has just a few counts. CDR3 nucleotide sequence: TGTGCCAGCAGAAGGGACATCCCCGAGGTGACCCAGTACTTC. This gives the protein CASRRDIPEVTQYF. The chain employs TRBV6-5 and TRBJ2-5, with TRBD1 as a possible D gene (6 bases). This CDR3 has 14 amino acids. Trimming pared 6 bases from V and 7 bases from J, leaving 18 bases between. The V gene's germline CDR1 is MNHEY and CDR2 SVGAGI.

The chain is built from TRBV4-3 and TRBJ2-7, with a tentative D call TRBD2 (5 bases). CDR3 size: 15 residues. The V end lost 0 bases, the J end lost 3 bases, and 12 bases lay between the germline ends. Germline V CDR1 and CDR2: LGHNA, YSLEER. CDR3 residues: CASSQDYAGFYEQYF. CDR3 DNA: TGCGCCAGCAGCCAAGATTACGCGGGTTTCTACGAGCAGTACTTC.

This clonotype was observed at least ten times. The chain couples TRBV5-1 to TRBJ1-4, with D unclear. Trimming pared 0 bases from V and 8 bases from J, leaving 14 bases between. This CDR3 contains 15 residues. Germline values: CDR1 SGHRS, CDR2 YFSETQ. Here the CDR3 reads CASSLAAREREKLFF. The CDR3 bases are TGCGCCAGCAGCTTGGCCGCTAGGGAGAGGGAAAAACTGTTTTTT.

There are a few counts of this clonotype. The J gene is TRBJ2-5, the V gene TRBV5-6; D is possibly TRBD1 or TRBD2 (5 bases each). V gave up 2 bases and J gave up 3 bases, with 11 bases separating them. The CDR3 has 14 residues. Per the germline V gene, CDR1 is SGHDT and CDR2 is YYEEEE. The CDR3 bases are TGTGCCAGCAGCTTCTCCGGGACGAAAGAGACCCAGTACTTC. It translates to CASSFSGTKETQYF.

In its sample, this clonotype was seen a few times. This chain joins TRBV7-6 and TRBJ2-3; D remains ambiguous. Germline CDR1 SGHVS, CDR2 FNYEAQ. This CDR3 comprises 15 residues. Trimming shortened V by 6 bases and J by 3 bases, and 16 bases separated the two germline ends. CDR3 amino acids: CASSPSGSNTDTQYF. The CDR3, as DNA: TGTGCCAGCAGTCCCTCTGGGTCGAATACAGATACGCAGTATTTT. Drawing the rest from reference TRBV7-6 and TRBJ2-3, the complete variable domain is GAGVSQSPRYKVTKRGQDVALRCDPISGHVSLYWYRQALGQGPEFLTYFNYEAQQDKSGLPNDRFSAERPEGSISTLTIQRTEQRDSAMYRCASSPSGSNTDTQYFGPGTRLTVL.

This clonotype was seen many times. V is TRBV4-3 and J is TRBJ2-3, with 13 bases that match TRBD2. Per germline, CDR1 LGHNA and CDR2 YSLEER. The J segment lost 4 bases and the V segment lost 2 bases, leaving 9 bases of the junction unmatched. This CDR3 has 18 residues. Here the CDR3 reads CASSQRLAGGIVADTQYF. The CDR3 DNA is TGCGCCAGCAGCCAAAGACTAGCGGGAGGAATCGTCGCAGATACGCAGTATTTT.

A few counts support this clonotype. The chain recombines TRBV6-2 or TRBV6-3 with TRBJ1-1; the D gene is possibly TRBD1 (5 bases). V shed 4 bases and J shed 0 bases, with 15 bases lying between them. CDR1 and CDR2 (germline): MNHEY, SVGEGT. This CDR3 region has 16 residues. This chain's CDR3 is CASSSPSGTVNTEAFF. The CDR3, as DNA: TGTGCCAGCAGTTCCCCCAGCGGGACGGTGAACACTGAAGCTTTCTTT.

This clonotype has a count of ten or more. The chain employs TRBV4-3 and TRBJ2-3, with 7 bases matching TRBD2. The V and J ends lost 0 bases and 2 bases, in that order; junction bases with no gene match: 8. Germline values: CDR1 LGHNA, CDR2 YSLEER. The CDR3 is made up of 17 amino acids. The DNA of the CDR3 is TGCGCCAGCAGCCAAGAAGTAAGCGGGGCAAACACAGATACGCAGTATTTT. It encodes CASSQEVSGANTDTQYF.

This clonotype was observed a handful of times. This chain's CDR3 is CASSREVGFSDTQYF. DNA of the CDR3: TGTGCCAGCTCACGTGAAGTCGGGTTTTCGGATACGCAGTATTTT. The chain combines TRBV18 with TRBJ2-3; no definite D call. Between the trimmed V and J ends, which lost 4 bases and 6 bases, there was a span of 17 bases. Per germline, CDR1 KGHSH and CDR2 LQKENI. This CDR3 spans 15 amino acids. The variable domain in full, completed from reference TRBV18 and TRBJ2-3, reads NAGVMQNPRHLVRRRGQEARLRCSPMKGHSHVYWYRQLPEEGLKFMVYLQKENIIDESGMPKERFSAEFPKEGPSILRIQQVVRGDSAAYFCASSREVGFSDTQYFGPGTRLTVL.

The V and J genes are TRBV7-2 and TRBJ1-2; 7 bases agree with TRBD1. The germline V gene encodes CDR1 SGHTA and CDR2 FQGNSA. The CDR3 has 14 residues. The ends lost 5 bases at V and 8 bases at J; junction bases unmatched: 11. CDR3 amino acids: CASSRLDRTTGYTF. The DNA for the CDR3 is TGTGCCAGCAGCCGCCTGGACAGGACTACGGGCTACACCTTC.

The chain combines TRBV6-5 with TRBJ2-2; maybe TRBD2 (5 bases). Trimming removed 6 bases from V and 4 bases from J, with 12 bases in between. CDR3 length: 14 residues. CDR1 is MNHEY, CDR2 SVGAGI, per germline. Here the CDR3 reads CASSLGGFTGELFF. DNA for the CDR3: TGTGCCAGCAGCCTCGGCGGGTTCACCGGGGAGCTGTTTTTT.

CDR3 nucleotides: TGCGCCAGCAGACAGGGGGGAGGTGATACGCAGTATTTT. As protein: CASRQGGGDTQYF. This chain links TRBV5-1 with TRBJ2-3, with 8 nucleotides matching TRBD1. Looked up from germline, CDR1 is SGHRS and CDR2 is YFSETQ. V gave up 5 bases and J gave up 6 bases; unmatched junction bases: 5. The CDR3 runs to 13 residues.

This clonotype has just a few counts. The chain has TRBV12-3 or TRBV12-4 and TRBJ1-2, with 7 bases lining up with TRBD1. CDR3 length equals 14 residues. V was pared by 8 bases and J by 4 bases, with 10 bases of the junction left unmatched. The CDR3 loop reads CASQTGTDIYGYTF. In DNA form, the CDR3 reads TGTGCCAGCCAAACCGGGACAGACATCTATGGCTACACCTTC.